The 20 T cell receptor beta chains presented below share a single source sample, sequenced in a study of early T cells in non-severe SARS-CoV-2 infection. TCRdb called the 5' RACE reads again in MiXCR, with one record for every CDR3 protein. The sample lists about 29,000 distinct CDR3 sequences; 4% to 5.5% were seen once. Material for sequencing was whole blood. The receptors were sampled from an adult who was a healthcare worker with PCR-confirmed SARS-CoV-2 infection or an uninfected control (not recorded which).

This clonotype is classed as medium-sized (0.01 to 0.1%). The chain joins TRBV16 to TRBJ1-2; D gene unclear. Trimming pared 4 bases from V and 7 bases from J, leaving 16 bases between. The CDR3 sequence is 14 residues long. Germline lookup yields CDR1 KGHSY and CDR2 FQNENV. The CDR3: CASSPMAGLSGYTF. The DNA for the CDR3 is TGTGCCAGCAGCCCTATGGCGGGGTTGAGTGGCTACACCTTC.

There are a few counts of this clonotype. The rearrangement joins TRBV6-6 to TRBJ2-1; TRBD2 matches 12 bases. The CDR3 sequence is 15 residues long. Germline lookup yields CDR1 MNHNY and CDR2 SVGAGI (reference sequence). With V trimmed by 0 bases and J by 10 bases, 4 bases remained unmatched. CDR3 DNA: TGTGCCAGCAGTTACTCGGCCCTAGCGGGGGGGGAGCAGTTCTTC. Protein product: CASSYSALAGGEQFF.

This clonotype showed up many times. The chain links TRBV5-5 to TRBJ2-3; TRBD2 matches 12 bases. In germline, CDR1 is SGHKS, CDR2 YYEKEE (reference sequence). Losses at the gene ends were 3 bases for V and 0 bases for J; bases not matched to a gene: 17. The length of the CDR3 is 21 residues. Here the CDR3 DNA reads TGTGCCAGCAGCTCCCCTGGAGGACTAGCGGGAACTAGGAGTAGCACAGATACGCAGTATTTT. This translates into CASSSPGGLAGTRSSTDTQYF.

V gene TRBV12-3 or TRBV12-4 combines with J gene TRBJ2-5; no firm D call. Trimming stripped 6 bases from V and 1 base from J, with 12 bases between. This CDR3 comprises 14 residues. CDR3 bases: TGTGCCAGCAGCCTCCGCCAAGGCCAAGAGACCCAGTACTTC. This encodes CASSLRQGQETQYF.

This clonotype was counted ten times or more. The CDR3, as DNA: TGCAGCGTTGAAGGGGGAAGAGAGACCCAGTACTTC. Translation gives CSVEGGRETQYF. The J gene is TRBJ2-5, the V gene TRBV29-1; D not resolved. Trimming removed 1 base from V and 4 bases from J, with 7 bases in between. Looked up from germline, CDR1 is SQVTM and CDR2 is ANQGSEA. The CDR3 contains 12 residues.

To note about this clonotype: With a much larger clone just one base away, this may be a read error. V is TRBV19 and J is TRBJ2-7; TRBD1 or TRBD2 may be the D gene (5 bases each). CDR1 LNHDA and CDR2 SQIVND come from the germline V gene (reference sequence). The CDR3 length is 12 residues. The CDR3 sequence is CASSDRDYGQYF. The CDR3, as DNA: TGTGCCAGTAGTGACAGAGACTACGGGCAGTACTTC.

The rearrangement uses TRBV12-3 or TRBV12-4 and TRBJ1-5; D call uncertain. This CDR3 has 9 residues. Trimming pared 3 bases from V and 10 bases from J, leaving 1 base between. The CDR3 sequence is CASSFPQHF. The CDR3 coding sequence is TGTGCCAGCAGTTTCCCCCAGCATTTT.

This clonotype has a handful of counts. This chain connects TRBV5-1 to TRBJ2-1; possible D gene TRBD2, 6 bases. The CDR3 covers 16 residues. Germline values: CDR1 SGHRS, CDR2 YFSETQ. V was trimmed by 4 bases and J by 6 bases, leaving 20 bases between them. CDR3: CASSPGAGRSINEQFF. DNA for the CDR3: TGCGCCAGCAGCCCTGGCGCAGGGAGGTCGATCAATGAGCAGTTCTTC.

The rearrangement uses TRBV12-5 and TRBJ2-1; D call uncertain. The CDR3 totals 11 residues. Trimming stripped 7 bases from V and 9 bases from J, with 10 bases between. CDR1 is LGHNT and CDR2 is FRNRAP in the germline V gene. CDR3 region: CASALGVEQFF. The CDR3 DNA reads TGTGCTAGTGCCCTTGGGGTTGAGCAGTTCTTC. The variable domain in full, completed from reference TRBV12-5 and TRBJ2-1, reads DARVTQTPRHKVTEMGQEVTMRCQPILGHNTVFWYRQTMMQGLELLAYFRNRAPLDDSGMPKDRFSAEMPDATLATLKIQPSEPRDSAVYFCASALGVEQFFGPGTRLTVL.

V usage is TRBV2 and J usage is TRBJ2-4; maybe TRBD1 (5 bases). With 9 bases removed from V and 2 bases from J, the gap between germline ends came to 11 bases. Per germline, CDR1 SNHLY and CDR2 FYNNEI. This CDR3 has 13 amino acids. CDR3 loop: CARSAGTKNIQYF. Here the CDR3 DNA reads TGTGCCAGGAGCGCAGGGACCAAAAACATTCAGTACTTC.

This clonotype occurred many times. The CDR3 nucleotides are TGCAGTGCTCAAGCCGGGGTTCGCACAGATACGCAGTATTTT. Its translation: CSAQAGVRTDTQYF. V gene TRBV20-1 combines with J gene TRBJ2-3; TRBD2 is a possible D gene (5 bases). CDR1 DFQATT and CDR2 SNEGSKA come from the germline V gene (reference sequence). V lost 5 bases to trimming and J lost 1 base, with 13 bases between them. This CDR3 contains 14 residues.

In this sample, this clonotype turned up many times. The CDR3: CSARVIYEQYF. The CDR3 DNA is TGCAGTGCTAGAGTGATATACGAGCAGTACTTC. This chain connects TRBV20-1 to TRBJ2-7; D is unresolved. Trimming left V 1 base short and J 4 bases short, with 5 bases between. Germline V gene data show CDR1 as DFQATT and CDR2 as SNEGSKA (reference sequence). This CDR3 region has 11 residues.

This clonotype was seen many times. V is TRBV6-2 or TRBV6-3 and J is TRBJ1-1, with unresolved D. The V gene's germline CDR1 is MNHEY and CDR2 SVGEGT. With 10 bases removed from V and 0 bases from J, the gap between germline ends came to 18 bases. CDR3 length: 15 amino acids. Written as DNA, the CDR3 is TGTGCCACCACGGCAACGAAAACCTTGAACACTGAAGCTTTCTTT. It encodes CATTATKTLNTEAFF.

This clonotype was seen repeatedly, ten times or more. The chain's CDR3 is CASSAPGQGHYGYTF. The CDR3, as DNA: TGTGCCAGCAGCGCGCCGGGACAGGGACACTATGGCTACACCTTC. The rearrangement joins TRBV3-1 to TRBJ1-2, with 9 bases matching TRBD1. V trimming: 5 bases; J trimming: 3 bases; junction bases outside the gene matches: 7. The CDR3 length is 15 residues. Looked up from germline, CDR1 is LGHDT and CDR2 is YNNKEL (reference sequence).

This clonotype was seen many times. The gene calls are TRBV12-3 or TRBV12-4 and TRBJ1-5; 10 bases are shared with TRBD1. The J segment lost 6 bases and the V segment lost 1 base, leaving 0 bases of the junction unmatched. This CDR3 region has 14 residues. The CDR3 here is CASSLGDRGQPQHF. CDR3 in DNA: TGTGCCAGCAGTTTAGGGGACAGGGGTCAGCCCCAGCATTTT.

This clonotype was counted at least ten times. The V gene is TRBV7-2, the J gene TRBJ2-3; tentative D call: TRBD2 (5 bases). Germline loops: CDR1 SGHTA, CDR2 FQGNSA. CDR3 length: 13 amino acids. V lost 3 bases and J lost 4, with 8 bases in between. The CDR3: CASSFGAADTQYF. The CDR3 bases are TGTGCCAGCAGCTTTGGAGCGGCAGATACGCAGTATTTT.

This clonotype appeared once. A much larger clone lies a single base off, so this may be a read error. The rearrangement uses TRBV6-6 and TRBJ1-3; D is unresolved. The germline V gene has CDR1 MNHNY and CDR2 SVGAGI (reference sequence). The CDR3 totals 15 residues. Trimming took 4 bases from V and 9 from J, leaving 19 bases between them. CDR3 amino acids: CASSSPWLSEITIYF. DNA for the CDR3: TGTGCCAGCAGTTCCCCTTGGCTCTCTGAAATCACCATATATTTT.

There are many counts of this clonotype. The CDR3 spells CASSIAGGRETQYF. Here the CDR3 DNA reads TGTGCCAGCAGCATAGCGGGAGGCCGGGAGACCCAGTACTTC. The chain links TRBV6-2 or TRBV6-3 to TRBJ2-5; 10 bases fit TRBD2. The CDR3 consists of 14 residues. After removal of 6 bases from V and 5 bases from J, the junction contained 6 bases not matched to a gene. CDR1 MNHEY and CDR2 SVGEGT come from the germline V gene.

At least ten counts were recorded for this clonotype. The chain links TRBV27 to TRBJ2-1; weak D call: TRBD2 (5 bases). Trimming cost V 7 bases and J 2 bases, with 18 bases left between them. Germline V gene data show CDR1 as MNHEY and CDR2 as SMNVEV (reference sequence). The CDR3 contains 16 residues. The CDR3 sequence: CASTPGWGVTYNEQFF. CDR3 nucleotides: TGTGCCAGCACCCCAGGTTGGGGAGTAACCTACAATGAGCAGTTCTTC.

This clonotype was found many times. The V call is TRBV15, the J call TRBJ1-1, with TRBD1 as a possible D gene (6 bases). Looked up from germline, CDR1 is LNHNV and CDR2 is YYDKDF (reference sequence). With 0 bases removed from V and 6 bases from J, the gap between germline ends came to 11 bases. This CDR3 contains 14 residues. In nucleotides, the CDR3 is TGTGCCACCAGCAGAGATCGGGACACCCCTGAAGCTTTCTTT. This translates into CATSRDRDTPEAFF.